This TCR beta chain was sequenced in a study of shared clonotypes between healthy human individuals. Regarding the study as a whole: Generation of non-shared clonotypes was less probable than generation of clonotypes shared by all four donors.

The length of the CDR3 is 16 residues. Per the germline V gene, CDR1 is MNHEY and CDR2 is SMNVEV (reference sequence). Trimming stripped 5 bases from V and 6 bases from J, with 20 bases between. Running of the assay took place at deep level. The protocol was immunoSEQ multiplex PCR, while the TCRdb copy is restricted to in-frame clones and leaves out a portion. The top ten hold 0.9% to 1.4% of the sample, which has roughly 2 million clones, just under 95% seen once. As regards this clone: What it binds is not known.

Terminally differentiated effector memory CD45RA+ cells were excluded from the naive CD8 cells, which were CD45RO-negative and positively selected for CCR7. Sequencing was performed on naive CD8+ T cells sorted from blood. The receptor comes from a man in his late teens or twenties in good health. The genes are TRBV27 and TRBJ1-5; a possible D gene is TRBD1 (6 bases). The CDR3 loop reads CASSPSAGELGQPQHF. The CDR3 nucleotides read TGTGCCAGCAGTCCGTCGGCAGGGGAGTTGGGTCAGCCCCAGCATTTT.